This entry lists 25 T cell receptor beta chains sequenced from one sample in a study of blood T cell repertoires in COVID-19. Generated by immunoSEQ multiplex PCR, the TCRdb table keeps only in-frame clones and is missing some. The table includes roughly 250,000 clones, 84% detected once. The specimen was peripheral blood. These receptors originate from a woman in her thirties or forties who had recovered from COVID-19.

This clone was observed a few times. The chain uses TRBV27 and TRBJ1-6, with unresolved D. Trimming removed 2 bases at V and 8 bases at J, with 19 bases between. The CDR3 has 17 amino acids. The germline gives CDR1 MNHEY, CDR2 SMNVEV (reference sequence). For the CDR3, the DNA is TGTGCCAGCAGTTTAACATATTGGACTCCTGACTATTCACCCCTCCACTTT. Translated, it gives CASSLTYWTPDYSPLHF.

The chain carries TRBV11-2 and TRBJ2-2; 8 positions agree with TRBD1. The CDR3 length is 18 residues. V shed 2 bases and J 6 bases; nucleotides not matched to a gene: 14. CDR1 and CDR2 (germline): SGHAT, FQNNGV. CDR3 nucleotide sequence: TGTGCCAGCAGCTTACAGCAGACAGGGGTCGGCTTCGCCGGGGAGCTGTTTTTT. Its translation: CASSLQQTGVGFAGELFF.

This sequence joins TRBV3-1 (or the pseudogene TRBV3-2) and TRBJ2-3, with no clear D. There are 15 residues in the CDR3. V was shortened by 4 bases and J by 1 base, with 12 bases between the two germline ends. Germline CDR1 LGHDT, CDR2 YNNKEL (reference sequence). The chain's CDR3 is CASSPIAGRTDTQYF. CDR3 sequence (DNA): TGTGCCAGCAGCCCGATAGCCGGCCGCACAGATACGCAGTATTTT.

The rearrangement uses TRBV6-5 and TRBJ1-4, with unresolved D. V was pared by 6 bases and J by 8 bases, with 13 bases between. The CDR3 loop spans 13 amino acids. Germline V gene sequence: CDR1 MNHEY, CDR2 SVGAGI. The CDR3 reads CASSDWPGEKLFF. CDR3 sequence (DNA): TGTGCCAGCAGCGATTGGCCGGGGGAAAAACTGTTTTTT.

This clone was observed a single time. The chain employs TRBV20-1 and TRBJ1-5, with TRBD1 identical over 8 bases. The germline V gene encodes CDR1 DFQATT and CDR2 SNEGSKA (reference sequence). The CDR3 extends over 14 amino acids. With 3 bases clipped from V and 5 bases from J, the junction kept 6 bases outside the gene matches. DNA of the CDR3: TGCAGTGCTAGTTCTAGACAGGGGTATCAGCCCCAGCATTTT. Its translation: CSASSRQGYQPQHF.

This chain links TRBV12-3 or TRBV12-4 with TRBJ2-7; D ambiguous. This CDR3 comprises 12 residues. Trimming stripped 5 bases from V and 6 bases from J, with 11 bases between. CDR3 residues: CASSPPVVEQYF. CDR3 sequence (DNA): TGTGCCAGCAGTCCGCCAGTTGTCGAGCAGTACTTC.

This clone appeared once. This chain uses TRBV7-2 with TRBJ1-1, with a possible D match to TRBD1 (5 bases). Trimming took off 4 bases at V and 4 bases at J, with 16 bases between the two ends. The CDR3 runs 15 residues. Per germline, CDR1 SGHTA and CDR2 FQGNSA. Here the CDR3 reads CASSSTRLGGTEAFF. The CDR3 nucleotides read TGTGCCAGCAGCTCAACCCGTCTCGGGGGCACTGAAGCTTTCTTT.

The rearrangement uses TRBV5-6 and TRBJ1-2; TRBD1 matches 8 bases. CDR1 and CDR2 (germline): SGHDT, YYEEEE. V was pared by 2 bases and J by 1 base, with 7 bases of the junction left unmatched. The CDR3 has 16 amino acids. The CDR3 DNA reads TGTGCCAGCAGCTTACGGACAGGGAACTTTAACTATGGCTACACCTTC. Translating it yields CASSLRTGNFNYGYTF.

The chain uses TRBV18 and TRBJ2-7; tentative D call: TRBD1 (6 bases). V shed 6 bases and J shed 3 bases, with 15 bases lying between them. The CDR3 spans 14 residues. The V gene's germline CDR1 is KGHSH and CDR2 LQKENI. The CDR3 sequence: CASSPQGQGYEQYF. The CDR3 region has the DNA TGTGCCAGCTCGCCTCAGGGGCAGGGCTACGAGCAGTACTTC.

V gene TRBV12-3 or TRBV12-4 combines with J gene TRBJ2-5; D is possibly TRBD2 (5 bases). The CDR3 runs 13 residues. V was pared by 6 bases and J by 4 bases, with 12 bases between. CDR3 sequence (DNA): TGTGCCAGCAGCAGCGGTCGTGGAGAGACCCAGTACTTC. It encodes CASSSGRGETQYF.

The CDR3, as DNA: TGCGCCAGCAGCCAAGTAGGGGCATCCGGCTACACCTTC. Its protein is CASSQVGASGYTF. J is TRBJ1-2 and V is TRBV4-1, with D possibly being TRBD1 (5 bases). Germline V lookup: CDR1 MGHRA, CDR2 YSYEKL. CDR3 length: 13 amino acids. V lost 1 base to trimming and J lost 8 bases, with 11 bases between them.

As regards this clone: The DNA is omitted, as the CDR3 cannot be located on it reliably, and the CDR3 follows TCRdb's listing. This chain links TRBV14 with TRBJ1-2. Germline assignment: CDR1 SGHDN and CDR2 FVKESK. The CDR3 is made up of 13 amino acids, end residues included. CDR3 in amino acids: CASSQFGEGARTF.

This clone was seen a handful of times. The chain has TRBV12-3 or TRBV12-4 and TRBJ1-5; D gene ambiguous. The CDR3 consists of 13 residues. V lost 7 bases and J 5 bases, leaving 12 bases between the germline ends. CDR3 amino acids: CASKGSGDQPQHF. DNA of the CDR3: TGTGCCAGCAAAGGGAGCGGGGATCAGCCCCAGCATTTT.

The rearrangement uses TRBV28 and TRBJ2-6; D gene ambiguous. The CDR3 contains 14 residues. Germline CDR1 is MDHEN and CDR2 is SYDVKM. V lost 5 bases and J 0 bases, leaving 5 bases between the germline ends. The CDR3: CASSIHSGANVLTF. The CDR3 coding sequence is TGTGCCAGCAGTATTCACTCTGGGGCCAACGTCCTGACTTTC.

The chain is built from TRBV7-3 and TRBJ2-5; D call uncertain. The germline gives CDR1 SGHTA, CDR2 FQGTGA. The CDR3 runs to 13 residues. The V and J ends lost 1 base and 4 bases respectively, with 7 bases between them. The CDR3 loop reads CASSLNSGETQYF. CDR3 sequence (DNA): TGTGCCAGCAGCTTAAATTCAGGAGAGACCCAGTACTTC.

V is TRBV11-2 and J is TRBJ1-1, with 7 bases that match TRBD1. This CDR3 contains 15 residues. Germline CDR1 reads SGHAT; CDR2 reads FQNNGV. V was pared by 5 bases and J by 1 base, with 7 bases of the junction left unmatched. CDR3: CASSQFRTGNTEAFF. CDR3 DNA: TGTGCCAGCAGCCAATTCCGGACAGGGAACACTGAAGCTTTCTTT.

The V call is TRBV28, the J call TRBJ1-5; D is uncertain. The CDR3 has 14 amino acids. The germline gives CDR1 MDHEN, CDR2 SYDVKM. V was pared by 8 bases and J by 5 bases, with 16 bases between. The CDR3 spells CASGSHEGDQPQHF. In DNA, the CDR3 is TGTGCCAGCGGGTCCCATGAGGGCGATCAGCCCCAGCATTTT.

This clone was found many times. The chain joins TRBV28 to TRBJ1-5; TRBD1 might be the D (5 bases). In germline, CDR1 is MDHEN, CDR2 SYDVKM. Trimming left V 0 bases short and J 0 bases short, with 15 bases between. The CDR3 covers 18 residues. This chain's CDR3 is CASSLWGGAQYSNQPQHF. In DNA, the CDR3 is TGTGCCAGCAGTTTATGGGGCGGGGCACAATATAGCAATCAGCCCCAGCATTTT.

The chain employs TRBV28 and TRBJ2-7; D unresolved. Germline CDR1 is MDHEN and CDR2 is SYDVKM. The V gene lost 5 bases and the J gene lost 6 bases, with 11 bases spanning the gap. This CDR3 is built from 12 residues. The CDR3 protein is CASSKNSVEQYF. CDR3 in DNA: TGTGCCAGCAGTAAGAATAGTGTCGAGCAGTACTTC.

The table lists this clone with a few counts. V and J are TRBV27 and TRBJ2-2; D may be TRBD1 (5 bases). This CDR3 has 15 amino acids. Per germline, CDR1 MNHEY and CDR2 SMNVEV (reference sequence). V was cut by 8 bases and J by 7 bases, with 20 bases left in between. The CDR3 region is CASGSQGFLVGELFF. The CDR3 DNA is TGTGCCAGCGGCTCCCAGGGCTTCCTCGTCGGGGAGCTGTTTTTT.

V usage is TRBV5-1 and J usage is TRBJ2-7; the D is unclear. From germline, CDR1 is SGHRS and CDR2 YFSETQ. The CDR3 covers 13 residues. V shed 0 bases and J shed 6 bases, with 10 bases lying between them. The CDR3 protein is CASSLDQIPEQYF. The CDR3 DNA reads as TGCGCCAGCAGCTTGGATCAGATCCCCGAGCAGTACTTC.

The chain carries TRBV4-1 and TRBJ2-3; possibly TRBD2 for D (7 bases). The CDR3 spans 16 residues. Trimming removed 3 bases from V and 5 bases from J, with 18 bases in between. The V gene's germline CDR1 is MGHRA and CDR2 YSYEKL. In DNA, the CDR3 is TGCGCCAGCAGCCATCCCGGGGGGCAGGGAGAAGATACGCAGTATTTT. This encodes CASSHPGGQGEDTQYF.

CDR3 in amino acids: CASSLKNIQYF. The CDR3 region has the DNA TGTGCCAGTAGTCTCAAAAACATTCAGTACTTC. The V and J genes are TRBV19 and TRBJ2-4; D gene unclear. Germline V gene data show CDR1 as LNHDA and CDR2 as SQIVND (reference sequence). The CDR3 runs 11 residues. V dropped 5 bases and J dropped 3 bases, with 2 bases sitting between them.

The rearrangement uses TRBV6-5 and TRBJ2-5, with 7 bases aligning to TRBD1. The CDR3 spans 14 residues. The V segment lost 7 bases and the J segment 5 bases; nucleotides outside the gene matches: 10. Germline CDR1 and CDR2: MNHEY and SVGAGI. Here the CDR3 reads CASILIGGLETQYF. CDR3 coding DNA: TGTGCCAGCATTTTAATAGGGGGCCTCGAGACCCAGTACTTC.

The chain uses TRBV30 and TRBJ1-2; D gene unclear. The CDR3 sequence is 14 residues long. The V gene's germline CDR1 is GTSNPN and CDR2 SVGIG (reference sequence). V was cut by 4 bases and J by 4 bases, with 16 bases left in between. Written as DNA, the CDR3 is TGTGCCTGGATCCCGACGGGGAGACCCTATGGCTACACCTTC. It encodes CAWIPTGRPYGYTF.